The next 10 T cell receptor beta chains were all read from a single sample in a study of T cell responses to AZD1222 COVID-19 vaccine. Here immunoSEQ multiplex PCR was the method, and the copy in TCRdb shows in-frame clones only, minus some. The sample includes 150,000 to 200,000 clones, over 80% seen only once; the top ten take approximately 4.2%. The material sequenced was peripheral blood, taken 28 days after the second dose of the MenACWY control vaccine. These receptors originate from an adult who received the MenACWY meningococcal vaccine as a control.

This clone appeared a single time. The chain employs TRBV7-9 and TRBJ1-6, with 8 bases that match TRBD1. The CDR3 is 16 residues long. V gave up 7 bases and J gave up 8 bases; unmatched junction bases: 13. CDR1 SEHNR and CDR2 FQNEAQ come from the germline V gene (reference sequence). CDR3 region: CASTRPSNRGDSPLHF. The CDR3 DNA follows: TGTGCCAGCACCCGACCCTCAAACAGGGGGGATTCACCCCTCCACTTT.

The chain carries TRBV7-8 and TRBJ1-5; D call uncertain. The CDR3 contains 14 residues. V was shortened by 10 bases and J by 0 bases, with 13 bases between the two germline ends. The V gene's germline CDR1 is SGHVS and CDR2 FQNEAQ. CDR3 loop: CATGWAYSNQPQHF. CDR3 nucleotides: TGTGCCACCGGTTGGGCGTATAGCAATCAGCCCCAGCATTTT.

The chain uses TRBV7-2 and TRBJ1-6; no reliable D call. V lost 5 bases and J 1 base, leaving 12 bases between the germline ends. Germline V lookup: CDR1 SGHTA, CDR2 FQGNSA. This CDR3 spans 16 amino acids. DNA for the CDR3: TGTGCCAGCAGCCCAGTGGTCGGGTCCTATAATTCACCCCTCCACTTT. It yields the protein CASSPVVGSYNSPLHF.

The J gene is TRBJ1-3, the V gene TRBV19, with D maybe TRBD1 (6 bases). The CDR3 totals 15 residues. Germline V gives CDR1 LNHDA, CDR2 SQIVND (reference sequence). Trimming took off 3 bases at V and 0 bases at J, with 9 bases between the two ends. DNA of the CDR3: TGTGCCAGTAGTATTCGGACAGCCTCTGGAAACACCATATATTTT. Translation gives CASSIRTASGNTIYF.

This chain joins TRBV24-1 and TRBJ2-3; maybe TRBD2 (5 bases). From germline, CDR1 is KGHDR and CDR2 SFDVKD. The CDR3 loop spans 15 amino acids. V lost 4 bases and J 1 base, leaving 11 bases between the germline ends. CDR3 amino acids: CATSDPRRGTDTQYF. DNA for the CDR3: TGTGCCACCAGTGACCCGAGGCGGGGCACAGATACGCAGTATTTT.

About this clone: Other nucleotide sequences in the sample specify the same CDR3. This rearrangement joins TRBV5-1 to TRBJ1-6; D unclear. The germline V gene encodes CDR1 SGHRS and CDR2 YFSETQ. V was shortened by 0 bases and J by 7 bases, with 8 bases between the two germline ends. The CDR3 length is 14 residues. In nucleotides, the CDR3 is TGCGCCAGCAGCTTGGAGGGAGGGAATTCACCCCTCCACTTT. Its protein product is CASSLEGGNSPLHF.

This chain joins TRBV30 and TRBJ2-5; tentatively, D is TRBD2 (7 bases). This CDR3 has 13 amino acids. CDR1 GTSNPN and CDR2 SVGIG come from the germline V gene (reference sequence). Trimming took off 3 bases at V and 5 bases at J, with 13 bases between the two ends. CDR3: CAWRSAGAETQYF. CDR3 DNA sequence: TGTGCCTGGAGAAGCGCGGGGGCTGAGACCCAGTACTTC.

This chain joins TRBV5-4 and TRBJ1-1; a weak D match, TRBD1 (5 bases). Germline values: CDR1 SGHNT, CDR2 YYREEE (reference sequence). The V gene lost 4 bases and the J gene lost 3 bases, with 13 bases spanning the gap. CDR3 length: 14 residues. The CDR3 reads CASSRGVVDTEAFF. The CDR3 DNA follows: TGTGCCAGCAGCAGGGGAGTTGTGGACACTGAAGCTTTCTTT.

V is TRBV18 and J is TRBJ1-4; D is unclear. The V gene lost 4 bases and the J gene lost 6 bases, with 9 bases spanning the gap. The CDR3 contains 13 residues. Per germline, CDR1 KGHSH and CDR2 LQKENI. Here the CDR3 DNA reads TGTGCCAGCTCACAGCAGTCCCATGAAAAACTGTTTTTT. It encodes CASSQQSHEKLFF.

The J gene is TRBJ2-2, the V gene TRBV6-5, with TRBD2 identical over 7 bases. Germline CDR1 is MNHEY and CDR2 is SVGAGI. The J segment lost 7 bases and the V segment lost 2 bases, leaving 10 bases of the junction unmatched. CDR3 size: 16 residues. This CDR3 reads CASSYDRGVGLGELFF. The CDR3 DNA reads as TGTGCCAGCAGTTACGACCGGGGGGTCGGCCTCGGGGAGCTGTTTTTT.